This TCR beta chain was recovered during a study of cytomegalovirus exposure and HLA in healthy donors. A multiplex PCR was run with 60 Vbeta primers and 13 Jbeta primers. Here immunoSEQ multiplex PCR was the method, and the copy in TCRdb shows in-frame clones only, minus some. The sample gives under 250,000 clones, roughly 73% of which show up once; approximately 0.47% is in the top ten. Overall study findings and caveats: Reported performance of the classifier showed diagnosis of cytomegalovirus status with high specificity and sensitivity. An ancestry cluster, one associated with Asian ancestry, reportedly showed fewer N-insertions than the roughly 610-donor mean in a later analysis.

The length of the CDR3 is 13 residues. The ends lost 8 bases at V and 1 base at J; junction bases unmatched: 4. Germline CDR1 reads SGHVS; CDR2 reads FQNEAQ. About this clone itself: The antigen remains unidentified.

What was sequenced was PBMCs. The chain recombines TRBV7-8 with TRBJ2-7; 8 positions agree with TRBD2. The TCR comes from a boy aged 5 to 17 in good health and CMV-seronegative. In nucleotides, the CDR3 is TGTGCCAGCGAGGCGGGAGGATCCTACGAGCAGTACTTC. Amino acids: CASEAGGSYEQYF. Combining the CDR3 with reference TRBV7-8 and TRBJ2-7 gives the whole variable domain GAGVSQSPRYKVAKRGQDVALRCDPISGHVSLFWYQQALGQGPEFLTYFQNEAQLDKSGLPSDRFFAERPEGSVSTLKIQRTQQEDSAVYLCASEAGGSYEQYFGPGTRLTVT.